This T cell receptor (beta chain) was observed in a study of response to subunit inactivated influenza vaccine. The study's findings and limits: It was the authors' suggestion that each seasonal influenza vaccination recruits few new T cells.

This clonotype was found a few times. No antigen is known for it. CDR1 and CDR2 (germline): DFQATT, SNEGSKA (reference sequence). The trim removed 0 bases at V and 1 base at J, leaving 7 bases unmatched. The CDR3 is made up of 16 amino acids. TCRdb re-derived calls from the RT-PCR reads in MiXCR, one entry per CDR3 protein. Here the sample spans approximately 230,000 distinct CDR3 sequences, 12% being singletons. This sequence was found in a man in his fifties or sixties who received an inactivated influenza vaccine. The V call is TRBV20-1, the J call TRBJ2-7; TRBD2 matches at 9 bases. The sequences come from non-naive T cells sorted from PBMCs, collected 14 to 15 days before vaccination. The CDR3 here is CSARDRTSGYSYEQYF. The CDR3 nucleotides are TGCAGTGCTAGAGACCGCACTAGCGGGTATTCCTACGAGCAGTACTTC.